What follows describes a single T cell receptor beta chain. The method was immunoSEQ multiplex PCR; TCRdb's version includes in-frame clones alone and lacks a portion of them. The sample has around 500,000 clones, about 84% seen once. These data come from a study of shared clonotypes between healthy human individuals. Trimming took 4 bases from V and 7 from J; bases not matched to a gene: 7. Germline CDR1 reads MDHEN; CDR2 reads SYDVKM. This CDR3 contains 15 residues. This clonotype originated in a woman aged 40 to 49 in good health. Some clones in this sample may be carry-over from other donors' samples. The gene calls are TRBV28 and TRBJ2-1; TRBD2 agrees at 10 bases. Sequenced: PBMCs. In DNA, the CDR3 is TGTGCCAGCAGTTCTTCTAGCGGGAGTCGGAATGAGCAGTTCTTC. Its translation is CASSSSSGSRNEQFF.